One sample yielded the 12 T cell receptor beta chains listed below, sequenced in a study of cytomegalovirus exposure and HLA in healthy donors. Both 60 Vbeta primers and 13 Jbeta primers went into the PCR. Data came from immunoSEQ multiplex PCR; TCRdb stores just in-frame clones and leaves some out. The sample contains around 91,000 clones, around 80% of which appear only once. The source material was PBMCs. The receptor source for this set is a male donor in good health and CMV-seropositive.

The chain joins TRBV18 to TRBJ2-1, with D tentatively TRBD1 (5 bases). The V end was cut by 1 base, the J end by 7 bases, with 23 bases between. The CDR3 loop spans 18 amino acids. Germline CDR1 and CDR2: KGHSH and LQKENI. The chain's CDR3 is CASSPLWGEAQKSNEQFF. The CDR3 nucleotides read TGTGCCAGCTCACCACTCTGGGGCGAAGCTCAGAAGTCGAATGAGCAGTTCTTC. Using reference TRBV18 and TRBJ2-1 for the parts outside the CDR3, the full variable domain is NAGVMQNPRHLVRRRGQEARLRCSPMKGHSHVYWYRQLPEEGLKFMVYLQKENIIDESGMPKERFSAEFPKEGPSILRIQQVVRGDSAAYFCASSPLWGEAQKSNEQFFGPGTRLTVL.

The chain combines TRBV4-1 with TRBJ2-1; TRBD1 matches at 10 bases. Trimming took 3 bases from V and 4 from J; bases not matched to a gene: 3. Per the germline V gene, CDR1 is MGHRA and CDR2 is YSYEKL. The CDR3 contains 15 residues. The CDR3 nucleotides are TGCGCCAGCAGCCACGGGACAGGGGAATACAATGAGCAGTTCTTC. It specifies CASSHGTGEYNEQFF.

The chain couples TRBV29-1 to TRBJ1-5; D possibly corresponds to TRBD1 (5 bases). This CDR3 is 13 amino acids long. The V gene's germline CDR1 is SQVTM and CDR2 ANQGSEA. The germline V and J ends were trimmed by 7 bases and 4 bases, with 14 bases remaining between them. CDR3 DNA sequence: TGCAGCGCGGGGGGAAATGGGAATCAGCCCCAGCATTTT. Amino acids: CSAGGNGNQPQHF.

This clone showed up just once. Here the CDR3 DNA reads TGTGCCAGTAGTCCAGCGGGAGGTTCTGGGGAGCTGTTTTTT. It is translated as CASSPAGGSGELFF. This chain joins TRBV19 and TRBJ2-2, with 9 bases identical to TRBD2. The CDR3 covers 14 residues. The germline V gene has CDR1 LNHDA and CDR2 SQIVND (reference sequence). V gave up 5 bases and J gave up 8 bases; unmatched junction bases: 6.

V usage is TRBV7-9 and J usage is TRBJ2-7, with D possibly TRBD2 on 5 matching bases. Trimming took 4 bases from V and 4 from J, leaving 23 bases between them. Per the germline V gene, CDR1 is SEHNR and CDR2 is FQNEAQ (reference sequence). The CDR3 totals 17 residues. CDR3 in amino acids: CASSSEPAAERSYEQYF. The CDR3 DNA sequence: TGTGCCAGCAGCTCCGAACCAGCGGCCGAGAGATCGTACGAGCAGTACTTC.

V is TRBV10-2 and J is TRBJ2-7, with 9 nucleotides matching TRBD2. This CDR3 spans 14 amino acids. J lost 4 bases, V lost 7 bases, and 8 bases had no gene match. In germline, CDR1 is WSHSY, CDR2 SAAADI. The CDR3 bases are TGCGCCAGCACCCCCCAGCTAGCGGGATACGAGCAGTACTTC. Translating gives CASTPQLAGYEQYF.

This chain links TRBV9 with TRBJ2-7, with 7 bases matching TRBD1. V lost 3 bases to trimming and J lost 5 bases; unmatched junction nucleotides: 11. Per the germline V gene, CDR1 is SGDLS and CDR2 is YYNGEE. The CDR3 is made up of 15 amino acids. The CDR3 nucleotides read TGTGCCAGCAGCGCCTCACAGGGGTCGATCCACGAGCAGTACTTC. It translates to CASSASQGSIHEQYF.

The CDR3 coding sequence is TGTGCCAGCAGCTCTGGGACAGATAGCAATCAGCCCCAGCATTTT. Amino acid sequence: CASSSGTDSNQPQHF. The chain is built from TRBV7-9 and TRBJ1-5; 7 nucleotides agree with TRBD1. The CDR3 is 15 amino acids. Germline CDR1 reads SEHNR; CDR2 reads FQNEAQ (reference sequence). V was pared by 4 bases and J by 0 bases, with 3 bases of the junction left unmatched.

A word on this clone: Sequence at one end of the junction differs from germline and may be a read error. V usage is TRBV18 and J usage is TRBJ2-3, with 11 bases aligning to TRBD2. CDR3 length: 20 amino acids. Germline assignment: CDR1 KGHSH and CDR2 LQKENI. DNA of the CDR3: TGTGCCAGCTCGACCCGGCCCCCTTATAGCGGGGGGGACCCCACAAATACGCAGTATTTT. This encodes CASSTRPPYSGGDPTNTQYF.

The chain carries TRBV19 and TRBJ2-3, with a weak D call TRBD1 (6 bases). With 6 bases removed from V and 0 bases from J, the gap between germline ends came to 10 bases. CDR3 size: 14 residues. The germline gives CDR1 LNHDA, CDR2 SQIVND (reference sequence). The CDR3 protein is CASRETGSTDTQYF. The CDR3 nucleotides read TGTGCCAGTAGGGAGACAGGTAGCACAGATACGCAGTATTTT.

The chain carries TRBV4-2 and TRBJ2-5; TRBD2 matches at 12 bases. Gene TRBJ2-7 matches the end of the DNA better, so the J call may be wrong. The CDR3 has 15 amino acids. Germline CDR1 is LGHNA and CDR2 is YNFKEQ. The DNA for the CDR3 is TGTGCCAGCAGACTAGCGGGGGGTTACTCCTACGAGCAGTACTTC. Its protein product is CASRLAGGYSYEQYF.

In its sample, this clone was seen a few times. The V call is TRBV25-1, the J call TRBJ1-4; 9 bases agree with TRBD1. Germline CDR1 MGHDK, CDR2 SYGVNS. The V segment lost 6 bases and the J segment 2 bases; nucleotides outside the gene matches: 4. The CDR3 is made up of 15 amino acids. The CDR3 coding sequence is TGTGCCAGCAGGGGACAGGGTGTTACTAATGAAAAACTGTTTTTT. This translates into CASRGQGVTNEKLFF.